The clone carrying this TCR beta chain has a handful of counts. This sample was taken from a study of blood T cell repertoires in COVID-19. Study information: Nucleic acid was either cDNA or gDNA, and it came from T cells, B-cell-depleted T cells, or PBMCs.

Per the original data handling: How many nucleated cells were present was estimated from reference gene primer amplification. Method: immunoSEQ multiplex PCR; TCRdb's copy keeps in-frame clones and lacks some. V, J and clone size derive from that table, while D and trimming were established from the DNA sequence. Of 200,000 to 250,000 clones in the sample, 65% to 90% were seen once. The CDR3 has 16 amino acids. Germline assignment: CDR1 SGHVS and CDR2 FNYEAQ. After removal of 5 bases from V and 4 bases from J, the junction contained 11 bases not matched to a gene. J is TRBJ1-1 and V is TRBV7-6, with 9 nucleotides matching TRBD1. Specimen: peripheral blood. The sequence was obtained from a man aged 50 to 59 with acute or convalescent COVID-19. The CDR3 nucleotides read TGTGCCAGCAGCCCGGGACAGGGAGGTACGGGCACTGAAGCTTTCTTT. Amino acid sequence: CASSPGQGGTGTEAFF. The variable domain in full, completed from reference TRBV7-6 and TRBJ1-1, reads GAGVSQSPRYKVTKRGQDVALRCDPISGHVSLYWYRQALGQGPEFLTYFNYEAQQDKSGLPNDRFSAERPEGSISTLTIQRTEQRDSAMYRCASSPGQGGTGTEAFFGQGTRLTVV.